Only a few counts were recorded for the clone carrying this TCR beta chain. Antigen specificity is unknown. TCRdb passed the reads through MiXCR, listing each CDR3 protein once. The table includes 100,000 or so distinct CDR3 sequences, more than 15% detected once. This specimen comes from a study of T cell repertoires in cytomegalovirus infection. Whole-study context: Through public TCR beta signatures, both CMV infection and matching HLA type were indicated.

In germline, CDR1 is LNHDA, CDR2 SQIVND (reference sequence). V lost 4 bases and J 2 bases, leaving 18 bases between the germline ends. There are 17 residues in the CDR3. Overall study results and limits: The cumulative frequency of public TCR beta families identified carriers of CMV plus the relevant HLA. It was HLA-C-restricted CMV-specific TCR beta clonotypes that dominated the response ex vivo.

This TCR was sampled from a human donor in good health (CMV status not recorded). Some clones in this sample may be carry-over from other donors' samples. Sequencing was performed on PBMCs. The V gene is TRBV19, the J gene TRBJ2-1; TRBD2 is a possible D gene (7 bases). The CDR3 bases are TGTGCCAGTAGTAAAGGTTTGGGGGGGCCAGCCTACAATGAGCAGTTCTTC. This codes for CASSKGLGGPAYNEQFF.